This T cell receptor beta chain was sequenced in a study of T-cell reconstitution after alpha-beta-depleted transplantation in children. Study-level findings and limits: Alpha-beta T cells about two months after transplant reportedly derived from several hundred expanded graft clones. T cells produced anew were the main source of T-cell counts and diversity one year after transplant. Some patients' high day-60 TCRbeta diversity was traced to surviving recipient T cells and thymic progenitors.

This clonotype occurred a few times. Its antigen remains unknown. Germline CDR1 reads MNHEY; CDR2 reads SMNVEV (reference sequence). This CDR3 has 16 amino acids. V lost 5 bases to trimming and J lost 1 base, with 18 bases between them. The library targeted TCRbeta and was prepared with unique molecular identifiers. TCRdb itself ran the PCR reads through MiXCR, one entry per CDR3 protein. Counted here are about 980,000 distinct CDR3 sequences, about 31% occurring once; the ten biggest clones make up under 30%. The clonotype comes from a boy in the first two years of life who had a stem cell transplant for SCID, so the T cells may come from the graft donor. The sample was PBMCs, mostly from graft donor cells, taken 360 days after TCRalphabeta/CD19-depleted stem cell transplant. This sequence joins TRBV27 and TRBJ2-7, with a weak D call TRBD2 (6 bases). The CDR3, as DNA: TGTGCCAGCAGTGCGACGGGGGTGACACCGTCCTACGAGCAGTACTTC. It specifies CASSATGVTPSYEQYF.